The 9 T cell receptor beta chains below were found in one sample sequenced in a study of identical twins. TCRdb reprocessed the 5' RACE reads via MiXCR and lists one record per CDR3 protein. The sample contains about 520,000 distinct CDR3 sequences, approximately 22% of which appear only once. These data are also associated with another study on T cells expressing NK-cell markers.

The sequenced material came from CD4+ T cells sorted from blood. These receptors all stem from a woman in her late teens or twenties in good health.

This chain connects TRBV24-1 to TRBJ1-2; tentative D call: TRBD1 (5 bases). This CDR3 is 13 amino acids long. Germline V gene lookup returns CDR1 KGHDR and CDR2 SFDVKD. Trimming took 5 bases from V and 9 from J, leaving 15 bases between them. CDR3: CATSAGPGLRYTF. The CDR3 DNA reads TGTGCCACCAGTGCGGGACCAGGCCTTCGCTACACCTTC.

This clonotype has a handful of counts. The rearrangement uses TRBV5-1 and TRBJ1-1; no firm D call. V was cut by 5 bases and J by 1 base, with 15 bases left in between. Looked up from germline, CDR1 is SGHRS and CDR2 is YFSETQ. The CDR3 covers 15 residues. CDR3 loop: CASRLAPGGNTEAFF. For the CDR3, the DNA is TGCGCCAGCAGGCTTGCCCCGGGTGGGAACACTGAAGCTTTCTTT.

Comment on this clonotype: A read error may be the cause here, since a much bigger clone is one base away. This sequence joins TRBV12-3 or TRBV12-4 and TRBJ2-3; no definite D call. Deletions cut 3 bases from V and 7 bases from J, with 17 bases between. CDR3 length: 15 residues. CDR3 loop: CASSFVVGETYTQYF. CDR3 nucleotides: TGTGCCAGCAGTTTCGTGGTTGGTGAGACATATACGCAGTATTTT.

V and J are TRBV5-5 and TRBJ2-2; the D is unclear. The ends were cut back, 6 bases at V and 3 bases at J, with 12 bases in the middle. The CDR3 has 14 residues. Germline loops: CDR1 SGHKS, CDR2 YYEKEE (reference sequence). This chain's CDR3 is CASNPGSHTGELFF. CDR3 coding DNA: TGTGCCAGCAACCCCGGGTCTCACACCGGGGAGCTGTTTTTT.

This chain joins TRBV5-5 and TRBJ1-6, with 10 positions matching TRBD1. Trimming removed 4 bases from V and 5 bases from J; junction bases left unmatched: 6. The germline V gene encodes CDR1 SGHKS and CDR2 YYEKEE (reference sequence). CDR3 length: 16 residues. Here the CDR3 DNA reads TGTGCCAGCAGCCCAGAGGGGACAGGGGATAATTCACCCCTCCACTTT. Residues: CASSPEGTGDNSPLHF.

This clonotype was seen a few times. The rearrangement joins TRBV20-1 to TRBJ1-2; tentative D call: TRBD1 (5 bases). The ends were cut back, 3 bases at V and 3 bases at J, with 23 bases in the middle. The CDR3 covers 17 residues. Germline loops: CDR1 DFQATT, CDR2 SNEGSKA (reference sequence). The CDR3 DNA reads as TGCAGTGCTAGTCCGGAGGGGTACTCCAGATCCTACTATGGCTACACCTTC. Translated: CSASPEGYSRSYYGYTF.

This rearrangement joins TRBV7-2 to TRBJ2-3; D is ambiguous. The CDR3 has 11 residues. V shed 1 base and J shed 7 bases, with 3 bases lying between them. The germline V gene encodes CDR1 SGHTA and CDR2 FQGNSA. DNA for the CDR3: TGTGCCAGCAGCTTAGTAAATACGCAGTATTTT. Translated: CASSLVNTQYF. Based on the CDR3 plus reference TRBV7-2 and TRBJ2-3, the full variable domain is GAGVSQSPSNKVTEKGKDVELRCDPISGHTALYWYRQSLGQGLEFLIYFQGNSAPDKSGLPSDRFSAERTGGSVSTLTIQRTQQEDSAVYLCASSLVNTQYFGPGTRLTVL.

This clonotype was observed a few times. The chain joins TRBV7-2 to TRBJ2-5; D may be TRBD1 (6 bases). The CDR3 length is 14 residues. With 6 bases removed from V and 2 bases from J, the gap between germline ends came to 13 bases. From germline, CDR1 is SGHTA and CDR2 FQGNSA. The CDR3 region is CASSLQGNQETQYF. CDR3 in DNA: TGTGCCAGCAGTCTACAGGGAAATCAAGAGACCCAGTACTTC. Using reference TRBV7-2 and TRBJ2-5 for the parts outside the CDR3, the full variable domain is GAGVSQSPSNKVTEKGKDVELRCDPISGHTALYWYRQSLGQGLEFLIYFQGNSAPDKSGLPSDRFSAERTGGSVSTLTIQRTQQEDSAVYLCASSLQGNQETQYFGPGTRLLVL.

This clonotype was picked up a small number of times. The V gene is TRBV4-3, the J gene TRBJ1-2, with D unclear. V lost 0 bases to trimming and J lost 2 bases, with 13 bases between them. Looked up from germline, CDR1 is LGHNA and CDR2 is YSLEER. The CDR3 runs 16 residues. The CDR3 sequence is CASSQDVSGLNYGYTF. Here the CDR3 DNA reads TGCGCCAGCAGCCAAGATGTAAGCGGACTAAACTATGGCTACACCTTC.